This T cell receptor beta chain was documented in a study of CD8 T cells in Susac syndrome. TCR beta sequencing was performed on blood CD8+ and CD4+ T cells. cDNA came from approximately 0.5 to 1 ug RNA primed by random hexamers. The CDR3 of TCR beta was amplified by immunoSEQ multiplex PCR across 54 Vbeta and 13 Jbeta. One entry per CDR3 protein results from TCRdb running MiXCR on the immunoSEQ multiplex PCR reads. Of 150,000 to 250,000 distinct CDR3 sequences detected, nearly 95% appear once; the ten largest clones hold under 0.095%. The study, taken as a whole, reports: In its TCR sequencing and HLA analysis, the study acknowledged that the number of individuals was relatively small.

In the case of this clonotype: Its antigen is not identified.

CDR3 length: 14 amino acids. Deletions cut 6 bases from V and 7 bases from J, with 16 bases between. The V gene's germline CDR1 is DFQATT and CDR2 SNEGSKA (reference sequence). The sequence was collected from a human donor with multiple sclerosis. What was sequenced was CD4+ T cells from PBMCs. The chain is built from TRBV20-1 and TRBJ1-6; a weak D match, TRBD1 (5 bases). In DNA form, the CDR3 reads TGCAGTGCCGGGAGACAGAGATTGAATTCACCCCTCCACTTT. This sequence encodes CSAGRQRLNSPLHF.